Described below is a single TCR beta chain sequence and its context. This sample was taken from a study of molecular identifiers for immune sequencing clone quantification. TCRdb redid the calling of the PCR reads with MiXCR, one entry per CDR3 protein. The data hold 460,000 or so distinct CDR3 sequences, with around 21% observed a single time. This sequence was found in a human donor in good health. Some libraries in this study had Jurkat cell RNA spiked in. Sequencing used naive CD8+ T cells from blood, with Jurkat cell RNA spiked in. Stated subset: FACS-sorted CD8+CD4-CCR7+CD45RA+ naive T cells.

The CDR3 spells CASSIGARSRTDTQYF. In DNA form, the CDR3 reads TGTGCCAGTAGTATCGGGGCGCGTAGTCGGACAGATACGCAGTATTTT. The chain links TRBV19 to TRBJ2-3; D might be TRBD1 or TRBD2, each matching 5 bases. Trimming pared 3 bases from V and 3 bases from J, leaving 16 bases between. This CDR3 has 16 residues. Looked up from germline, CDR1 is LNHDA and CDR2 is SQIVND (reference sequence).